A single sample gave rise to the 8 T cell receptor beta chains below, sequenced in a study of blood T cell repertoires in COVID-19. Produced via immunoSEQ multiplex PCR; TCRdb's table is partial and in-frame only. The data hold tens of thousands of clones, with under 85% observed a single time. Sequencing was done on a sample of peripheral blood. The receptors stem from a woman at least 80 years old with acute or convalescent COVID-19.

The chain uses TRBV19 and TRBJ2-5; 9 positions agree with TRBD2. The V and J ends lost 6 bases and 5 bases, in that order; junction bases with no gene match: 16. This CDR3 contains 17 residues. Germline CDR1 reads LNHDA; CDR2 reads SQIVND (reference sequence). The CDR3 loop is CASSLGASGTSGETQYF. CDR3 nucleotides: TGTGCCAGTAGCCTCGGGGCTAGCGGGACGAGTGGGGAGACCCAGTACTTC.

This clone was seen a handful of times. This chain links TRBV5-4 with TRBJ2-2; TRBD1 agrees at 7 bases. V was clipped by 4 bases and J by 1 base; unmatched bases: 7. This CDR3 is built from 16 residues. The V gene's germline CDR1 is SGHNT and CDR2 YYREEE (reference sequence). The CDR3 reads CASSLGGQVNTGELFF. The CDR3 DNA reads as TGTGCCAGCAGCCTTGGAGGACAGGTGAACACCGGGGAGCTGTTTTTT.

J is TRBJ1-1 and V is TRBV3-1 (or the pseudogene TRBV3-2), with 9 bases fitting TRBD1. The trim removed 3 bases at V and 11 bases at J, leaving 13 bases unmatched. The length of the CDR3 is 15 residues. CDR1 and CDR2 from the germline V gene are LGHDT and YNNKEL (reference sequence). This chain's CDR3 is CASSQAGTGNSGAFF. In nucleotides, the CDR3 is TGTGCCAGCAGCCAGGCTGGGACAGGGAACTCAGGGGCTTTCTTT.

V is TRBV16 and J is TRBJ2-1; 7 bases match TRBD1. The J segment lost 9 bases and the V segment lost 8 bases, leaving 16 bases of the junction unmatched. Germline assignment: CDR1 KGHSY and CDR2 FQNENV. The length of the CDR3 is 15 residues. CDR3 residues: CASGGQAAGVSEQFF. Written as DNA, the CDR3 is TGTGCCAGCGGTGGACAGGCCGCCGGGGTTAGTGAGCAGTTCTTC.

This sequence joins TRBV5-1 and TRBJ2-1, with TRBD2 matching 8 bases. Unmatched junction bases numbered 12, after V lost 3 bases and J lost 7 bases. CDR1 SGHRS and CDR2 YFSETQ come from the germline V gene. The CDR3 has 16 residues. CDR3 bases: TGCGCCAGCAGCTCTAATCCGGGACTAGGTGGGAATGAGCAGTTCTTC. This codes for CASSSNPGLGGNEQFF. The full variable domain, its missing parts supplied by reference TRBV5-1 and TRBJ2-1, is KAGVTQTPRYLIKTRGQQVTLSCSPISGHRSVSWYQQTPGQGLQFLFEYFSETQRNKGNFPGRFSGRQFSNSRSEMNVSTLELGDSALYLCASSSNPGLGGNEQFFGPGTRLTVL.

The chain combines TRBV6-2 or TRBV6-3 with TRBJ2-1, with a weak D call TRBD2 (5 bases). In germline, CDR1 is MNHEY, CDR2 SVGEGT. V was trimmed by 2 bases and J by 9 bases, leaving 11 bases between them. This CDR3 has 13 amino acids. CDR3 sequence: CASSYRTVGEQFF. In DNA, the CDR3 is TGTGCCAGCAGTTACAGGACTGTAGGTGAGCAGTTCTTC.

The chain recombines TRBV19 with TRBJ2-1, with a possible D match to TRBD2 (5 bases). V lost 6 bases and J lost 2, with 14 bases in between. Germline lookup yields CDR1 LNHDA and CDR2 SQIVND (reference sequence). There are 15 residues in the CDR3. The DNA of the CDR3 is TGTGCCAGTAGACCTAGGGAGTCGGCCTACAATGAGCAGTTCTTC. This encodes CASRPRESAYNEQFF.

The chain carries TRBV30 and TRBJ1-2; tentatively, D is TRBD1 (5 bases). CDR1 is GTSNPN and CDR2 is SVGIG in the germline V gene (reference sequence). Trimming removed 1 base at V and 0 bases at J, with 15 bases between. The CDR3 sequence is 16 residues long. In DNA, the CDR3 is TGTGCCTGGAGTGGTGTAGGGGCCGCAGCTAACTATGGCTACACCTTC. Protein product: CAWSGVGAAANYGYTF.